This T cell receptor beta chain comes out of a study of technical replicates of blood from a handful of donors. Germline V lookup: CDR1 SGHRS, CDR2 YFSETQ. V dropped 2 bases and J dropped 0 bases, with 14 bases sitting between them. This CDR3 region has 16 residues. Method: immunoSEQ multiplex PCR; TCRdb's copy keeps in-frame clones and lacks some. The sample holds some 74,000 clones, approximately 91% seen once. The chain carries TRBV5-1 and TRBJ1-2, with D perhaps matching TRBD1 (5 bases). The sequence was obtained from a human donor in good health. Sequencing used T cells isolated from PBMCs. Written as DNA, the CDR3 is TGCGCCAGCAGCTTCGACGTGGAGGGGACTAACTATGGCTACACCTTC. This codes for CASSFDVEGTNYGYTF.